This TCR beta chain was obtained from a study of blood T cell repertoires in COVID-19. The overall study: Samples of COVID-19 (acute and convalescent) were obtained from the United States, Italy and Spain. T cells, B-cell-depleted T cells, or PBMCs provided the cDNA or gDNA that served as material.

Germline V gene sequence: CDR1 MGHRA, CDR2 YSYEKL. Trimming cost V 3 bases and J 13 bases; bases outside gene matches: 9. CDR3 length: 12 residues. Profiling relied on immunoSEQ multiplex PCR, and the TCRdb table lists in-frame clones only, not all of them. The sample records a few hundred thousand clones, 80% to 90% being singletons. The sequence came from a woman between 35 and 50 years old who had recovered from COVID-19. The material sequenced was peripheral blood. The V call is TRBV4-1, the J call TRBJ2-7; 7 bases match TRBD2. The CDR3 here is CASSQKGGRPYF. For the CDR3, the DNA is TGCGCCAGCAGCCAGAAGGGAGGGAGACCCTACTTC.